The source of this T cell receptor (beta chain) is a study of T cell responses to AZD1222 COVID-19 vaccine. TCRdb's copy holds only in-frame clones and misses some; the assay was immunoSEQ multiplex PCR. The profile covers more than 100,000 clones, with roughly 88% appearing a single time and under 9% taken by the ten largest. On this clone itself: At one of its ends the junction is not consistent with the germline gene, which may arise from a read error.

This CDR3 is built from 13 residues. Per the germline V gene, CDR1 is WSHSY and CDR2 is SAAADI. This TCR was recovered from an adult in good health. The V call is TRBV10-2, the J call TRBJ2-6, with unresolved D. This specimen consisted of peripheral blood, obtained on day 0 of AZD1222 vaccination. CDR3 sequence (DNA): TGCGCCAGCAGAGAGTCTGGGGCCAACGTCCTGACTTTC. It translates to CASRESGANVLTF.